Below, 28 T cell receptor beta chains from the same sample are listed, as sequenced in a study of cytomegalovirus exposure and HLA in healthy donors. Using immunoSEQ multiplex PCR, the repertoire was profiled, and TCRdb retains in-frame clones only, with some absent. Found here are some 140,000 clones, approximately 86% of them singletons; the top ten hold about a fifth. Sequencing used PBMCs. These receptors were obtained from a man aged 18 to 29 in good health and CMV-seropositive.

The chain carries TRBV19 and TRBJ1-2, with TRBD1 identical over 7 bases. The CDR3 has 14 residues. V lost 5 bases, J lost 0 bases, and 3 bases stayed unmatched. The germline gives CDR1 LNHDA, CDR2 SQIVND (reference sequence). For the CDR3, the DNA is TGTGCCAGTAGTCCGGGACAGTCTAACTATGGCTACACCTTC. Protein sequence: CASSPGQSNYGYTF.

The V call is TRBV6-5, the J call TRBJ1-1; the match to TRBD1 covers 10 bases. There are 14 residues in the CDR3. CDR1 and CDR2 from the germline V gene are MNHEY and SVGAGI. The V gene end was trimmed by 6 bases and the J gene end by 10 bases; junction bases not matched to a gene: 11. The CDR3 sequence is CASSRGQGRGLAFF. As DNA, the CDR3 is TGTGCCAGCAGCCGGGGACAGGGGAGGGGGTTAGCTTTCTTT.

The chain carries TRBV19 and TRBJ1-2; D perhaps matches TRBD1 (5 bases). V gave up 5 bases and J gave up 4 bases, with 17 bases separating them. CDR1 is LNHDA and CDR2 is SQIVND in the germline V gene (reference sequence). This CDR3 has 15 residues. The CDR3 region has the DNA TGTGCCAGTAGTCTCGCCGGTGGGGGGGGCTATGGCTACACCTTC. Translation gives CASSLAGGGGYGYTF.

The chain combines TRBV7-6 with TRBJ1-3, with 10 bases aligning to TRBD1. Germline loops: CDR1 SGHVS, CDR2 FNYEAQ. CDR3 size: 16 residues. The junction had 6 bases not matched to a gene; V was cut back by 5 bases and J by 2 bases. The CDR3 reads CASSTGQGRTGNTIYF. CDR3 coding DNA: TGTGCCAGCAGCACGGGACAGGGGAGGACTGGAAACACCATATATTTT.

The chain carries TRBV7-5 and TRBJ1-1. TRBV7-5 is a recognized pseudogene. The CDR3 extends over 14 amino acids. CDR3 sequence reads: CVRSVKQGGTEAFF. The CDR3 bases are TGTGTCAGAAGCGTAAAACAGGGAGGGACTGAAGCTTTCTTT.

J is TRBJ2-5 and V is TRBV25-1; TRBD1 agrees at 10 bases. The CDR3 is made up of 15 amino acids. Germline-derived CDR1 and CDR2 are MGHDK and SYGVNS. With 5 bases clipped from V and 5 bases from J, the junction kept 8 bases outside the gene matches. The CDR3 DNA follows: TGTGCCAGCAGTCCGCGGGACAGGGGTAGGGAGACCCAGTACTTC. Amino acid sequence: CASSPRDRGRETQYF. Drawing the rest from reference TRBV25-1 and TRBJ2-5, the complete variable domain is EADIYQTPRYLVIGTGKKITLECSQTMGHDKMYWYQQDPGMELHLIHYSYGVNSTEKGDLSSESTVSRIRTEHFPLTLESARPSHTSQYLCASSPRDRGRETQYFGPGTRLLVL.

The chain couples TRBV28 to TRBJ2-4; 7 bases align to TRBD1. CDR1 is MDHEN and CDR2 is SYDVKM in the germline V gene. This CDR3 is 16 amino acids long. V dropped 4 bases and J dropped 0; count of bases not matched to a gene: 6. CDR3 DNA: TGTGCCAGCAGTTCCCGGACAGGACTAGCCAAAAACATTCAGTACTTC. Amino acids: CASSSRTGLAKNIQYF.

V usage is TRBV4-1 and J usage is TRBJ2-5; 10 bases are shared with TRBD2. This CDR3 is 20 amino acids long. With V trimmed by 0 bases and J by 5 bases, 18 bases remained unmatched. Germline V CDR1 and CDR2: MGHRA, YSYEKL. The DNA of the CDR3 is TGCGCCAGCAGCCAAGATCCCCCGATAGCTAGCGGGGGAAGAGGGGAGACCCAGTACTTC. Translated: CASSQDPPIASGGRGETQYF.

V is TRBV7-3 and J is TRBJ2-1; D is undetermined. From germline, CDR1 is SGHTA and CDR2 FQGTGA. The ends were cut back, 3 bases at V and 0 bases at J, with 15 bases in the middle. The CDR3 has 17 amino acids. The CDR3 protein is CASSLNEARASYNEQFF. In DNA, the CDR3 is TGTGCCAGCAGCTTGAATGAGGCCCGCGCCTCCTACAATGAGCAGTTCTTC.

The chain has TRBV7-9 and TRBJ2-3; 8 bases fit TRBD1. V was pared by 5 bases and J by 3 bases, with 10 bases of the junction left unmatched. Germline loops: CDR1 SEHNR, CDR2 FQNEAQ (reference sequence). The CDR3 extends over 16 amino acids. CDR3 coding DNA: TGTGCCAGCAGCCTTACCGGACAGGGAAGGACAGATACGCAGTATTTT. Protein: CASSLTGQGRTDTQYF.

The chain carries TRBV6-5 and TRBJ1-1; a possible D gene is TRBD1 (5 bases). Germline CDR1 is MNHEY and CDR2 is SVGAGI. The CDR3 is 11 residues long. Deletions cut 11 bases from V and 9 bases from J, with 16 bases between. CDR3 in amino acids: CADLLGPKAFF. The CDR3, as DNA: TGTGCCGACCTTCTGGGGCCTAAAGCTTTCTTT.

This chain joins TRBV5-1 and TRBJ2-7, with D uncertain. The germline V and J ends were trimmed by 5 bases and 0 bases, with 6 bases remaining between them. The CDR3 is 12 residues long. Germline CDR1 and CDR2: SGHRS and YFSETQ. CDR3 amino acids: CASSSDSYEQYF. The CDR3 DNA reads TGCGCCAGCAGTTCAGACTCCTACGAGCAGTACTTC.

J is TRBJ2-2 and V is TRBV7-7; 8 bases are a match to TRBD2. V gave up 5 bases and J gave up 0 bases; unmatched junction bases: 8. Germline V lookup: CDR1 SSHAT, CDR2 FNYEAQ (reference sequence). The CDR3 is 17 residues long. CDR3 bases: TGTGCCAGCAGCCCTGATAGCGGGACCGCGAACACCGGGGAGCTGTTTTTT. Translation: CASSPDSGTANTGELFF.

The rearrangement uses TRBV18 and TRBJ2-5; possible D gene TRBD1, 6 bases. The germline V gene encodes CDR1 KGHSH and CDR2 LQKENI. V was shortened by 4 bases and J by 2 bases, with 8 bases between the two germline ends. CDR3 size: 13 residues. The CDR3 sequence: CASSQGQQETQYF. CDR3 bases: TGTGCCAGCTCACAAGGACAGCAAGAGACCCAGTACTTC.

This rearrangement joins TRBV19 to TRBJ2-7, with TRBD2 identical over 7 bases. Germline trimming cut 3 bases from V and 3 bases from J; bases unmatched to any gene: 8. The CDR3 sequence is 15 residues long. The V gene's germline CDR1 is LNHDA and CDR2 SQIVND (reference sequence). The CDR3 DNA reads TGTGCCAGTAGTATGGGGGTAGCGGGCCTCTACGAGCAGTACTTC. It codes for CASSMGVAGLYEQYF. Drawing the rest from reference TRBV19 and TRBJ2-7, the complete variable domain is DGGITQSPKYLFRKEGQNVTLSCEQNLNHDAMYWYRQDPGQGLRLIYYSQIVNDFQKGDIAEGYSVSREKKESFPLTVTSAQKNPTAFYLCASSMGVAGLYEQYFGPGTRLTVT.

The CDR3 loop is CASSLVIGNGETQYF. The CDR3 DNA reads as TGCGCCAGCAGCTTGGTAATCGGGAATGGAGAGACCCAGTACTTC. This chain joins TRBV5-1 and TRBJ2-5; possible D gene TRBD2, 5 bases. Trimming removed 0 bases at V and 4 bases at J, with 13 bases between. Looked up from germline, CDR1 is SGHRS and CDR2 is YFSETQ. CDR3 length equals 15 residues.

The rearrangement joins TRBV6-5 to TRBJ1-1, with 8 bases matching TRBD1. This CDR3 is built from 15 residues. J lost 5 bases, V lost 4 bases, and 9 bases had no gene match. Germline V gene data show CDR1 as MNHEY and CDR2 as SVGAGI. DNA for the CDR3: TGTGCCAGCAGTTGGGTGACAGGGGTGGGAACTGAAGCTTTCTTT. Its protein is CASSWVTGVGTEAFF.

The chain recombines TRBV19 with TRBJ2-2, with D maybe TRBD2 (5 bases). This CDR3 has 15 amino acids. V lost 3 bases to trimming and J lost 1 base, with 9 bases between them. Germline CDR1 is LNHDA and CDR2 is SQIVND (reference sequence). The CDR3 DNA reads TGTGCCAGTAGTATTGGTAGCGAGAACACCGGGGAGCTGTTTTTT. Encoded protein: CASSIGSENTGELFF.

As to this clone: Other nucleotide sequences from this sample produce the same CDR3. The chain combines TRBV7-2 with TRBJ2-5; D may be TRBD1 (5 bases). The germline V gene encodes CDR1 SGHTA and CDR2 FQGNSA. Trimming removed 0 bases at V and 3 bases at J, with 8 bases between. This CDR3 is 14 amino acids long. CDR3 sequence (DNA): TGTGCCAGCAGCTTAGCTGGGGCAAAAGAGACCCAGTACTTC. This encodes CASSLAGAKETQYF.

The chain is built from TRBV6-5 and TRBJ2-1; 8 bases fit TRBD1. After removal of 4 bases from V and 4 bases from J, the junction contained 9 bases not matched to a gene. Germline V gives CDR1 MNHEY, CDR2 SVGAGI. CDR3 length: 16 amino acids. CDR3 DNA: TGTGCCAGCAGTTTAGCCCCAGGGGGCGATTACAATGAGCAGTTCTTC. Its protein product is CASSLAPGGDYNEQFF.

This clone was detected only once. CDR3 bases: TGTGCCAGCAGCCCAGGAGGGGGGGCGGGAACTGAAGCTTTCTTT. Protein sequence: CASSPGGGAGTEAFF. V is TRBV7-2 and J is TRBJ1-1, with a possible D match to TRBD1 (6 bases). CDR1 is SGHTA, CDR2 FQGNSA, per germline. This CDR3 is built from 15 residues. Trimming took off 5 bases at V and 5 bases at J, with 18 bases between the two ends.

The V and J genes are TRBV5-1 and TRBJ1-2, with 7 positions matching TRBD1. The J segment lost 1 base and the V segment lost 4 bases, leaving 4 bases of the junction unmatched. From germline, CDR1 is SGHRS and CDR2 YFSETQ. This CDR3 has 14 amino acids. This chain's CDR3 is CASSEDRVNYGYTF. CDR3 sequence (DNA): TGCGCCAGCAGCGAAGACAGGGTTAACTATGGCTACACCTTC. The whole variable domain, remainder taken from reference TRBV5-1 and TRBJ1-2, is KAGVTQTPRYLIKTRGQQVTLSCSPISGHRSVSWYQQTPGQGLQFLFEYFSETQRNKGNFPGRFSGRQFSNSRSEMNVSTLELGDSALYLCASSEDRVNYGYTFGSGTRLTVV.

The CDR3 here is CASSHKGETYNEQFF. CDR3 nucleotide sequence: TGTGCCAGCAGCCACAAGGGGGAAACCTACAATGAGCAGTTCTTC. This rearrangement joins TRBV6-5 to TRBJ2-1; a weak D match, TRBD1 (6 bases). Deletions cut 6 bases from V and 2 bases from J, with 14 bases between. The germline CDR1 and CDR2 sequences are MNHEY and SVGAGI. CDR3 length: 15 residues.

This clone was counted once. V usage is TRBV7-3 and J usage is TRBJ2-2; TRBD1 might be the D (5 bases). CDR3 length equals 15 residues. Trimming left V 4 bases short and J 0 bases short, with 9 bases between. Germline V gene sequence: CDR1 SGHTA, CDR2 FQGTGA. CDR3 bases: TGTGCCAGCAGCTCCGCAGGGACGAACACCGGGGAGCTGTTTTTT. It codes for CASSSAGTNTGELFF. The full variable domain, rest sourced from reference TRBV7-3 and TRBJ2-2, is GAGVSQTPSNKVTEKGKYVELRCDPISGHTALYWYRQSLGQGPEFLIYFQGTGAADDSGLPNDRFFAVRPEGSVSTLKIQRTERGDSAVYLCASSSAGTNTGELFFGEGSRLTVL.

This rearrangement joins TRBV6-5 to TRBJ2-7; TRBD1 aligns across 8 bases. Looked up from germline, CDR1 is MNHEY and CDR2 is SVGAGI. Unmatched junction bases numbered 11, after V lost 4 bases and J lost 3 bases. CDR3 size: 16 residues. CDR3 amino acids: CASSSPRTGLRYEQYF. The CDR3 coding sequence is TGTGCCAGCAGTTCCCCTCGGACAGGGTTGCGCTACGAGCAGTACTTC.

The rearrangement links TRBV6-5 to TRBJ1-1, with 8 bases identical to TRBD1. There are 15 residues in the CDR3. Looked up from germline, CDR1 is MNHEY and CDR2 is SVGAGI. V trimming: 0 bases; J trimming: 6 bases; junction bases outside the gene matches: 6. The CDR3 nucleotides are TGTGCCAGCAGTTACTCGACAGGGGCCCTCGCTGAAGCTTTCTTT. Translation: CASSYSTGALAEAFF.

In this sample, this clone turned up once. The rearrangement uses TRBV19 and TRBJ1-2; D unclear. Germline V gives CDR1 LNHDA, CDR2 SQIVND (reference sequence). This CDR3 region has 14 residues. V dropped 1 base and J dropped 2 bases, with 8 bases sitting between them. The CDR3 reads CASSIVERNYGYTF. CDR3 sequence (DNA): TGTGCCAGTAGTATAGTTGAGAGGAACTATGGCTACACCTTC.

V gene TRBV7-9 combines with J gene TRBJ2-1; 7 bases match TRBD1. From germline, CDR1 is SEHNR and CDR2 FQNEAQ (reference sequence). Unmatched junction bases numbered 17, after V lost 4 bases and J lost 8 bases. The CDR3 totals 17 residues. CDR3 nucleotides: TGTGCCAGCAGCTCGGACAGGTCCGGCCTAGCCCGAGATGAGCAGTTCTTC. Protein: CASSSDRSGLARDEQFF.